The 31 T cell receptor beta chains listed next were all sequenced from one sample in a study of blood T cell repertoires in COVID-19. Data came from immunoSEQ multiplex PCR; TCRdb stores just in-frame clones and leaves some out. The table lists 300,000 to 400,000 clones, around 90% of them singletons. Sequencing was carried out using PBMCs or T cells enriched from blood (not recorded which). The receptors here all came from a man aged 55 to 70 who had recovered from COVID-19.

The gene calls are TRBV7-9 and TRBJ1-1, with D perhaps matching TRBD1 (5 bases). The V end was cut by 0 bases, the J end by 4 bases, with 12 bases between. Germline CDR1 is SEHNR and CDR2 is FQNEAQ (reference sequence). CDR3 length: 15 amino acids. The CDR3 DNA reads as TGTGCCAGCAGCTTAGCCCCCGGGGGACCCACTGAAGCTTTCTTT. Protein sequence: CASSLAPGGPTEAFF.

The rearrangement joins TRBV2 to TRBJ1-5, with a possible D match to TRBD1 (6 bases). The CDR3 runs to 12 residues. Trimming shortened V by 7 bases and J by 6 bases, and 10 bases separated the two germline ends. CDR1 is SNHLY and CDR2 is FYNNEI in the germline V gene. CDR3 protein: CASTGDSQPQHF. CDR3 nucleotides: TGTGCCAGCACAGGGGATAGTCAGCCCCAGCATTTT.

The genes are TRBV13 and TRBJ2-1; TRBD2 agrees at 12 bases. V was clipped by 5 bases and J by 6 bases; unmatched bases: 8. Germline CDR1 is PRHDT and CDR2 is FYEKMQ (reference sequence). This CDR3 has 16 amino acids. The CDR3 bases are TGTGCCAGCAGCGCCAGACTAGCGGGAGCCGGCAATGAGCAGTTCTTC. It yields the protein CASSARLAGAGNEQFF.

The sample holds one count of this clone. The chain combines TRBV7-8 with TRBJ1-1; unclear D gene. Per the germline V gene, CDR1 is SGHVS and CDR2 is FQNEAQ. Trimming shortened V by 1 base and J by 2 bases, and 8 bases separated the two germline ends. CDR3 length: 14 amino acids. The CDR3 reads CASSLGPVNTEAFF. For the CDR3, the DNA is TGTGCCAGCAGCTTAGGTCCGGTCAACACTGAAGCTTTCTTT.

This chain uses TRBV5-4 with TRBJ1-2; D call uncertain. The CDR3 spans 13 residues. Per the germline V gene, CDR1 is SGHNT and CDR2 is YYREEE (reference sequence). The V end lost 4 bases, the J end lost 0 bases, and 7 bases lay between the germline ends. The CDR3 DNA is TGTGCCAGCAGCCCGCACACTAACTATGGCTACACCTTC. Amino acid sequence: CASSPHTNYGYTF.

The chain links TRBV12-2 to TRBJ2-3; TRBD2, the table's D call, was not compared with the DNA. TRBV12-2 is an annotated pseudogene. This CDR3 contains 21 residues. The CDR3 sequence is CASRLVGEELAGGRSTDTQYF. DNA for the CDR3: TGTGCAAGTCGCTTAGTAGGCGAGGAACTAGCGGGGGGGCGTAGCACAGATACGCAGTATTTT.

The rearrangement links TRBV4-1 to TRBJ2-1; 8 nucleotides match TRBD2. The CDR3 covers 16 residues. V lost 2 bases and J lost 2; bases outside the gene matches: 5. Germline lookup yields CDR1 MGHRA and CDR2 YSYEKL. The CDR3: CASSQITSGPYNEQFF. The CDR3 nucleotides are TGCGCCAGCAGCCAAATTACTAGCGGACCCTACAATGAGCAGTTCTTC.

The genes are TRBV5-1 and TRBJ1-1; 7 bases are shared with TRBD1. This CDR3 has 13 amino acids. Germline V CDR1 and CDR2: SGHRS, YFSETQ. The V segment lost 8 bases and the J segment 0 bases; nucleotides outside the gene matches: 4. The CDR3 DNA reads TGCGCCAGTATGGGACAGATGAACACTGAAGCTTTCTTT. Translating it yields CASMGQMNTEAFF.

V usage is TRBV5-6 and J usage is TRBJ2-5, with 15 nucleotides matching TRBD2. Germline CDR1 SGHDT, CDR2 YYEEEE. Trimming cost V 3 bases and J 1 base; bases outside gene matches: 7. This CDR3 spans 18 amino acids. The DNA of the CDR3 is TGTGCCAGCAGCTGGGGACTAGCGGGGGGCCGCCCCCAAGAGACCCAGTACTTC. This gives the protein CASSWGLAGGRPQETQYF.

The gene calls are TRBV5-1 and TRBJ2-1, with 13 bases matching TRBD2. CDR1 is SGHRS, CDR2 YFSETQ, per germline. CDR3 length equals 17 residues. The V gene end was trimmed by 2 bases and the J gene end by 3 bases; junction bases not matched to a gene: 5. CDR3 in DNA: TGCGCCAGCAGCTTACCCGGGACTAGCGGGATCTACAATGAGCAGTTCTTC. This codes for CASSLPGTSGIYNEQFF.

In its sample, this clone was seen once. The J gene is TRBJ1-5, the V gene TRBV7-9; the D is unclear. The germline V gene encodes CDR1 SEHNR and CDR2 FQNEAQ (reference sequence). V was trimmed by 2 bases and J by 4 bases, leaving 6 bases between them. The CDR3 totals 13 residues. The CDR3 region is CASSLPGNQPQHF. For the CDR3, the DNA is TGTGCCAGCAGCTTACCGGGGAATCAGCCCCAGCATTTT.

The J gene is TRBJ2-1, the V gene TRBV6-2 or TRBV6-3; 9 nucleotides match TRBD1. CDR1 is MNHEY and CDR2 is SVGEGT in the germline V gene. This CDR3 has 16 amino acids. The J segment lost 10 bases and the V segment lost 2 bases, leaving 12 bases of the junction unmatched. CDR3 residues: CASSYARDREGQEQFF. In DNA form, the CDR3 reads TGTGCCAGCAGTTACGCACGGGACAGGGAGGGACAAGAGCAGTTCTTC.

The chain recombines TRBV14 with TRBJ1-4; D gene unclear. With 1 base removed from V and 3 bases from J, the gap between germline ends came to 12 bases. The germline CDR1 and CDR2 sequences are SGHDN and FVKESK. The CDR3 covers 16 residues. The CDR3 spells CASSQVNGRANEKLFF. The DNA for the CDR3 is TGTGCCAGCAGCCAAGTTAACGGCCGGGCTAATGAAAAACTGTTTTTT. Filled out from reference TRBV14 and TRBJ1-4, the complete variable domain reads EAGVTQFPSHSVIEKGQTVTLRCDPISGHDNLYWYRRVMGKEIKFLLHFVKESKQDESGMPNNRFLAERTGGTYSTLKVQPAELEDSGVYFCASSQVNGRANEKLFFGSGTQLSVL.

Worth noting for this clone: At one of its ends the junction is not consistent with the germline gene, which may arise from a read error. V gene TRBV7-7 combines with J gene TRBJ2-2; 11 bases are a match to TRBD2. CDR1 is SSHAT and CDR2 is FNYEAQ in the germline V gene (reference sequence). CDR3 length: 15 residues. CDR3 sequence: CASSSLAGGTGELFF. The DNA of the CDR3 is TGTGCTAGCAGCTCCCTAGCGGGGGGAACCGGGGAGCTGTTTTTT.

The chain links TRBV5-1 to TRBJ2-1, with a possible D match to TRBD2 (5 bases). Germline-derived CDR1 and CDR2 are SGHRS and YFSETQ. The CDR3 runs 14 residues. V gave up 4 bases and J gave up 4 bases, with 12 bases separating them. Here the CDR3 DNA reads TGCGCCAGCAGCCACCGGGGTCAATACAATGAGCAGTTCTTC. Encoded protein: CASSHRGQYNEQFF.

The J gene is TRBJ2-7, the V gene TRBV6-1; the D gene is possibly TRBD1 (6 bases). This CDR3 spans 16 amino acids. Germline V gene lookup returns CDR1 MNHNS and CDR2 SASEGT. V shed 0 bases and J shed 3 bases, with 15 bases lying between them. The CDR3 nucleotides are TGTGCCAGCAGTGAAGCGAAAACAGGGAGACTCTACGAGCAGTACTTC. Its protein product is CASSEAKTGRLYEQYF.

This clone has only a few counts. This rearrangement joins TRBV3-1 (or the pseudogene TRBV3-2) to TRBJ1-2; 12 bases line up with TRBD1. The CDR3 has 15 amino acids. Trimming cost V 5 bases and J 3 bases; bases outside gene matches: 4. Germline-derived CDR1 and CDR2 are LGHDT and YNNKEL (reference sequence). The CDR3 DNA follows: TGTGCCAGCAGCTGGGGGACAGGGGGCGACTATGGCTACACCTTC. It specifies CASSWGTGGDYGYTF.

V usage is TRBV6-2 or TRBV6-3 and J usage is TRBJ1-6; possible D gene TRBD1, 5 bases. The CDR3 consists of 14 residues. The V and J ends lost 5 bases and 7 bases respectively, with 12 bases between them. The germline V gene has CDR1 MNHEY and CDR2 SVGEGT. The CDR3 sequence is CASSPGLINSPLHF. CDR3 nucleotide sequence: TGTGCCAGCAGTCCGGGACTGATAAATTCACCCCTCCACTTT.

The V call is TRBV6-5, the J call TRBJ2-7; 7 bases fit TRBD2. CDR3 length: 13 residues. Germline lookup yields CDR1 MNHEY and CDR2 SVGAGI. Trimming at V came to 5 bases and at J to 2 bases, leaving 3 bases not matched to a gene. The CDR3 region is CASSPGGTYEQYF. The CDR3 coding sequence is TGTGCCAGCAGTCCCGGGGGGACCTACGAGCAGTACTTC.

The genes are TRBV4-1 and TRBJ1-3; D gene ambiguous. The ends were cut back, 0 bases at V and 0 bases at J, with 9 bases in the middle. CDR1 and CDR2 from the germline V gene are MGHRA and YSYEKL. This CDR3 region has 16 residues. The CDR3 DNA follows: TGCGCCAGCAGCCAAGAATGGGAGCACTCTGGAAACACCATATATTTT. Translation gives CASSQEWEHSGNTIYF.

The chain carries TRBV5-1 and TRBJ1-1; 10 bases are a match to TRBD1. The length of the CDR3 is 14 residues. Trimming removed 4 bases from V and 5 bases from J; junction bases left unmatched: 5. Looked up from germline, CDR1 is SGHRS and CDR2 is YFSETQ. The CDR3 loop reads CASSLGTGVTEAFF. CDR3 nucleotide sequence: TGCGCCAGCAGCCTAGGGACAGGGGTGACTGAAGCTTTCTTT.

The CDR3 loop reads CASSARPGGGHYEQYF. The CDR3 region has the DNA TGTGCCAGCAGCGCCCGTCCCGGGGGTGGGCACTACGAGCAGTACTTC. The chain couples TRBV11-2 to TRBJ2-7; possible D gene TRBD2, 6 bases. The CDR3 is made up of 16 amino acids. Germline values: CDR1 SGHAT, CDR2 FQNNGV. Trimming stripped 5 bases from V and 3 bases from J, with 20 bases between.

The chain links TRBV10-3 to TRBJ1-3; a possible D gene is TRBD1 (5 bases). V was shortened by 8 bases and J by 0 bases, with 17 bases between the two germline ends. The CDR3 has 16 residues. Germline V gives CDR1 ENHRY, CDR2 SYGVKD. CDR3 amino acids: CAIGGGRPSSGNTIYF. The CDR3 DNA sequence: TGTGCCATCGGGGGAGGGCGCCCAAGCTCTGGAAACACCATATATTTT.

The chain employs TRBV5-1 and TRBJ1-5, with 7 bases identical to TRBD1. Trimming at V came to 4 bases and at J to 7 bases, leaving 5 bases not matched to a gene. The CDR3 sequence is 13 residues long. Germline V gene data show CDR1 as SGHRS and CDR2 as YFSETQ. This CDR3 is CASSPEGGQPQHF. The CDR3 DNA follows: TGCGCCAGCAGCCCGGAAGGGGGCCAGCCCCAGCATTTT.

The chain has TRBV3-1 (or the pseudogene TRBV3-2) and TRBJ1-2; TRBD1 is a possible D gene (5 bases). The V and J ends lost 0 bases and 7 bases respectively, with 12 bases between them. CDR1 is LGHDT, CDR2 YNNKEL, per germline (reference sequence). This CDR3 has 14 amino acids. In DNA form, the CDR3 reads TGTGCCAGCAGCCAAGATCAGGGTTCTAGTGGCTACACCTTC. It translates to CASSQDQGSSGYTF.

This clone was detected only once. Other nucleotide sequences from this sample produce the same CDR3. This chain links TRBV19 with TRBJ1-4; unclear D gene. Germline CDR1 LNHDA, CDR2 SQIVND (reference sequence). V lost 3 bases and J 0 bases, leaving 8 bases between the germline ends. CDR3 length equals 15 residues. The CDR3 sequence: CASSIGRATNEKLFF. In DNA, the CDR3 is TGTGCCAGTAGTATCGGTCGAGCAACTAATGAAAAACTGTTTTTT.

This chain connects TRBV7-9 to TRBJ2-3; TRBD2 agrees at 9 bases. Per the germline V gene, CDR1 is SEHNR and CDR2 is FQNEAQ (reference sequence). The CDR3 runs to 17 residues. J was trimmed by 10 bases and V by 4 bases; bases with no gene match: 18. The CDR3 nucleotides are TGTGCCAGCAGCTCTACGAGCGGGGGGACCTCACTGGGGGCGCAGTATTTT. Translated, it gives CASSSTSGGTSLGAQYF.

This sequence joins TRBV3-1 (or the pseudogene TRBV3-2) and TRBJ2-3; no firm D call. CDR3 length: 13 residues. V was trimmed by 1 base and J by 6 bases, leaving 8 bases between them. Germline CDR1 reads LGHDT; CDR2 reads YNNKEL (reference sequence). CDR3 in amino acids: CASSQGHADTQYF. CDR3 coding DNA: TGTGCCAGCAGCCAAGGCCATGCGGATACGCAGTATTTT.

The chain joins TRBV5-3 to TRBJ2-1; TRBD1 is a possible D gene (5 bases). TRBV5-3 is flagged as an ORF with uncertain function. This CDR3 has 12 amino acids. V shed 7 bases and J shed 4 bases, with 9 bases lying between them. CDR3 sequence (DNA): TGTGCCAGACAGGGAACGTACAATGAGCAGTTCTTC. Its protein is CARQGTYNEQFF.

This CDR3 reads CASSQSTGSGNTIYF. The CDR3, as DNA: TGTGCCAGCAGCCAATCGACAGGCTCTGGAAACACCATATATTTT. The chain joins TRBV3-1 (or the pseudogene TRBV3-2) to TRBJ1-3, with a tentative D call TRBD1 (6 bases). The germline V gene has CDR1 LGHDT and CDR2 YNNKEL (reference sequence). V lost 2 bases, J lost 0 bases, and 8 bases lay in between. The CDR3 runs to 15 residues.

This clone occurred once. The chain couples TRBV5-1 to TRBJ1-1; possibly TRBD1 for D (6 bases). The CDR3 sequence is 14 residues long. Trimming left V 0 bases short and J 5 bases short, with 11 bases between. The germline gives CDR1 SGHRS, CDR2 YFSETQ. CDR3 amino acids: CASSLGGPLTEAFF. CDR3 nucleotide sequence: TGCGCCAGCAGCTTGGGGGGGCCGTTGACTGAAGCTTTCTTT.